A selection of T cell receptor beta chains follows, all from one sample in a study of CD8 T cells in Susac syndrome. Using its own MiXCR run on the immunoSEQ multiplex PCR reads, TCRdb lists one record per CDR3 protein. The data hold 150,000 to 200,000 distinct CDR3 sequences, with roughly 90% observed a single time. The specimen was CD4+ T cells from PBMCs. These TCRs come from a human donor with Susac syndrome. Each CDR3 is given with its conserved first and last residue. The D gene is left open where the match is weak. Only part of the rows carry a size: once, few, many, or a class if the clone is expanded.

d_call: .; clone_size: .; v_call: TRBV4-1; j_call: TRBJ1-2; cdr3_aa: CASSQAGAGIYGYTF; cdr3_nt: TGCGCCAGCAGCCAGGCGGGGGCAGGGATCTATGGCTACACCTTC
d_call: .; clone_size: .; v_call: TRBV20-1; j_call: TRBJ1-4; cdr3_aa: CSAGRTGQKLFF; cdr3_nt: TGCAGTGCAGGACGAACGGGGCAAAAACTGTTTTTT
d_call: .; clone_size: .; v_call: TRBV7-9; j_call: TRBJ2-1; cdr3_aa: CASSFRSEQFF; cdr3_nt: TGTGCCAGCAGCTTCCGTAGCGAGCAGTTCTTC
d_call: .; clone_size: .; v_call: TRBV5-4; j_call: TRBJ2-7; cdr3_aa: CASSADSYLYEQYF; cdr3_nt: TGTGCCAGCAGCGCTGACTCCTACTTATACGAGCAGTACTTC
d_call: .; clone_size: .; v_call: TRBV2; j_call: TRBJ1-4; cdr3_aa: CASSRGVSEKLFF; cdr3_nt: TGTGCCAGCAGCAGAGGGGTTTCGGAAAAACTGTTTTTT
d_call: .; clone_size: once; v_call: TRBV20-1; j_call: TRBJ2-7; cdr3_aa: CSAPVDHYEQYF; cdr3_nt: TGCAGTGCTCCCGTAGACCACTACGAGCAGTACTTC
d_call: .; clone_size: .; v_call: TRBV20-1; j_call: TRBJ1-1; cdr3_aa: CSARDPNMNTEAFF; cdr3_nt: TGCAGTGCTAGAGATCCTAACATGAACACTGAAGCTTTCTTT
d_call: TRBD1; clone_size: .; v_call: TRBV20-1; j_call: TRBJ2-7; cdr3_aa: CSARNPQGAVYEQYF; cdr3_nt: TGCAGTGCTAGAAACCCACAGGGGGCCGTCTACGAGCAGTACTTC
d_call: .; clone_size: once; v_call: TRBV19; j_call: TRBJ1-4; cdr3_aa: CASSAQAGKLFF; cdr3_nt: TGTGCCAGTAGTGCCCAGGCAGGAAAACTGTTTTTT
d_call: TRBD1; clone_size: .; v_call: TRBV4-2; j_call: TRBJ2-3; cdr3_aa: CASSQAGGDFEGTDTQYF; cdr3_nt: TGTGCCAGCAGCCAAGCAGGGGGCGATTTTGAGGGCACAGATACGCAGTATTTT
d_call: TRBD1; clone_size: once; v_call: TRBV3-1; j_call: TRBJ1-2; cdr3_aa: CASSQEGGQAYGYTF; cdr3_nt: TGTGCCAGCAGCCAAGAAGGGGGACAGGCTTATGGCTACACCTTC
d_call: TRBD2; clone_size: .; v_call: TRBV3-1; j_call: TRBJ2-5; cdr3_aa: CASSQGRSRGSQETQYF; cdr3_nt: TGTGCCAGCAGCCAAGGTAGATCGCGGGGGTCCCAAGAGACCCAGTACTTC
d_call: .; clone_size: once; v_call: TRBV24-1; j_call: TRBJ1-5; cdr3_aa: CATSDGTMFNQPQHF; cdr3_nt: TGTGCCACCAGTGACGGAACTATGTTCAATCAGCCCCAGCATTTT
d_call: .; clone_size: .; v_call: TRBV20-1; j_call: TRBJ1-6; cdr3_aa: CSAGTNSYNSPLHF; cdr3_nt: TGCAGTGCTGGGACCAACTCCTATAATTCACCCCTCCACTTT
d_call: .; clone_size: .; v_call: TRBV11-1; j_call: TRBJ2-3; cdr3_aa: CASSLARSTDTQYF; cdr3_nt: TGTGCCAGCAGCTTAGCCAGGAGCACAGATACGCAGTATTTT
d_call: .; clone_size: .; v_call: TRBV24-1; j_call: TRBJ2-6; cdr3_aa: CATSDTSGANVLTF; cdr3_nt: TGTGCCACCAGTGATACGTCTGGGGCCAACGTCCTGACTTTC
d_call: TRBD1; clone_size: few; v_call: TRBV29-1; j_call: TRBJ2-5; cdr3_aa: CSAVLADRGLQETQYF; cdr3_nt: TGCAGCGCCGTGCTCGCGGACAGGGGCCTACAAGAGACCCAGTACTTC
d_call: TRBD2; clone_size: few; v_call: TRBV9; j_call: TRBJ2-7; cdr3_aa: CASSPTSTSGTYEQYF; cdr3_nt: TGTGCCAGCAGCCCTACCTCAACTAGCGGTACCTACGAGCAGTACTTC
d_call: .; clone_size: .; v_call: TRBV18; j_call: TRBJ1-4; cdr3_aa: CASSPTGGEKLFF; cdr3_nt: TGTGCCAGCTCACCGACAGGAGGGGAAAAACTGTTTTTT
d_call: TRBD2; clone_size: .; v_call: TRBV10-2; j_call: TRBJ2-7; cdr3_aa: CASIKASGTYEQYF; cdr3_nt: TGCGCCAGCATAAAGGCTAGCGGGACCTACGAGCAGTACTTC
d_call: .; clone_size: .; v_call: TRBV18; j_call: TRBJ2-7; cdr3_aa: CASSPGGPIYEQYF; cdr3_nt: TGTGCCAGCTCACCGGGGGGGCCGATCTACGAGCAGTACTTC
d_call: .; clone_size: .; v_call: TRBV4-2; j_call: TRBJ1-5; cdr3_aa: CASSQDSDSNQPQHF; cdr3_nt: TGTGCCAGCAGCCAAGACTCGGATAGCAATCAGCCCCAGCATTTT
d_call: .; clone_size: .; v_call: TRBV20-1; j_call: TRBJ2-3; cdr3_aa: CSAIRRGTDTQYF; cdr3_nt: TGCAGTGCTATTCGGAGGGGCACAGATACGCAGTATTTT
d_call: TRBD2; clone_size: .; v_call: TRBV18; j_call: TRBJ2-3; cdr3_aa: CASSPRTSGADTQYF; cdr3_nt: TGTGCCAGCTCACCTAGGACTAGCGGGGCAGATACGCAGTATTTT
d_call: .; clone_size: once; v_call: TRBV7-2; j_call: TRBJ2-7; cdr3_aa: CASSYRGPGYEQYF; cdr3_nt: TGTGCCAGCAGCTACCGGGGGCCCGGCTACGAGCAGTACTTC
d_call: .; clone_size: .; v_call: TRBV20-1; j_call: TRBJ2-1; cdr3_aa: CSARRVGGTKYNEQFF; cdr3_nt: TGCAGTGCTAGACGCGTGGGGGGAACAAAATACAATGAGCAGTTCTTC
d_call: .; clone_size: .; v_call: TRBV20-1; j_call: TRBJ1-4; cdr3_aa: CSVWGEGEKLFF; cdr3_nt: TGCAGTGTATGGGGGGAGGGTGAAAAACTGTTTTTT
d_call: .; clone_size: .; v_call: TRBV15; j_call: TRBJ2-7; cdr3_aa: CATSRGASYEQYF; cdr3_nt: TGTGCCACCAGCAGAGGAGCATCCTACGAGCAGTACTTC
d_call: TRBD1; clone_size: .; v_call: TRBV27; j_call: TRBJ2-7; cdr3_aa: CASRATGGGEQYF; cdr3_nt: TGTGCCAGCAGAGCGACAGGGGGTGGCGAGCAGTACTTC
d_call: .; clone_size: .; v_call: TRBV3-1; j_call: TRBJ1-1; cdr3_aa: CASSQGSTEAFF; cdr3_nt: TGTGCCAGCAGCCAGGGGAGCACTGAAGCTTTCTTT
d_call: TRBD1; clone_size: .; v_call: TRBV12-3/TRBV12-4; j_call: TRBJ2-6; cdr3_aa: CASSSGTGDSGANVLTF; cdr3_nt: TGTGCCAGCAGTTCCGGGACAGGGGACTCTGGGGCCAACGTCCTGACTTTC
d_call: TRBD1; clone_size: .; v_call: TRBV30; j_call: TRBJ2-7; cdr3_aa: CAWSVWTGGAGRDEQYF; cdr3_nt: TGTGCCTGGAGTGTTTGGACAGGGGGCGCCGGTAGAGACGAGCAGTACTTC
d_call: .; clone_size: .; v_call: TRBV9; j_call: TRBJ1-4; cdr3_aa: CASSPRWGRNEKLFF; cdr3_nt: TGTGCCAGCAGCCCCAGATGGGGGAGGAATGAAAAACTGTTTTTT
d_call: TRBD1; clone_size: .; v_call: TRBV19; j_call: TRBJ1-1; cdr3_aa: CASTDRGLLSTEAFF; cdr3_nt: TGTGCCAGTACCGACAGGGGCCTGTTGAGCACTGAAGCTTTCTTT
d_call: TRBD2; clone_size: .; v_call: TRBV3-1; j_call: TRBJ2-2; cdr3_aa: CASSQISGSTGELFF; cdr3_nt: TGTGCCAGCAGCCAAATCAGCGGGAGTACCGGGGAGCTGTTTTTT